Listed here are 21 T cell receptor beta chains from one sample, sequenced in a study of Ad26.COV2.S vaccination and SARS-CoV-2 variants. The data were produced by immunoSEQ multiplex PCR, yet TCRdb's version contains in-frame clones alone and is incomplete. The data hold under 600,000 clones, with roughly nine tenths observed a single time. The treatment: about 20 received Ad26.COV2.S at low or high dose, single or two shots; about 5 received placebo; per-sample allocation not given. Following the first vaccine or placebo injection, samples were taken on day 63. Sequencing used peripheral blood, obtained in a trial of Ad26.COV2.S vaccine versus placebo. The receptors stem from a person aged 18 to 65 who received the Ad26.COV2.S COVID-19 vaccine or a placebo.

This rearrangement joins TRBV6-2 or TRBV6-3 to TRBJ2-5, with a weak D call TRBD2 (7 bases). Trimming pared 0 bases from V and 5 bases from J, leaving 13 bases between. The germline V gene has CDR1 MNHEY and CDR2 SVGEGT. The CDR3 covers 15 residues. CDR3 in amino acids: CASSYSKKGGETQYF. In DNA, the CDR3 is TGTGCCAGCAGTTACTCGAAAAAGGGGGGGGAGACCCAGTACTTC.

The gene calls are TRBV5-5 and TRBJ1-1, with 9 bases fitting TRBD1. With V trimmed by 6 bases and J by 2 bases, 11 bases remained unmatched. Looked up from germline, CDR1 is SGHKS and CDR2 is YYEKEE (reference sequence). This CDR3 comprises 16 residues. The CDR3 loop is CASTSRMGQGNTEAFF. The DNA for the CDR3 is TGTGCCAGCACTTCCCGGATGGGACAGGGCAACACTGAAGCTTTCTTT.

This rearrangement joins TRBV9 to TRBJ1-2, with 7 bases that match TRBD1. In germline, CDR1 is SGDLS, CDR2 YYNGEE. The CDR3 consists of 16 residues. Losses at the gene ends were 0 bases for V and 8 bases for J; bases not matched to a gene: 13. DNA for the CDR3: TGTGCCAGCAGCGTAGGGGGTTGGGGACAGCGAGGCGGCTACACCTTC. Translation gives CASSVGGWGQRGGYTF.

This chain links TRBV4-3 with TRBJ2-2; TRBD1 matches 8 bases. V trimming: 4 bases; J trimming: 6 bases; junction bases outside the gene matches: 4. CDR1 is LGHNA and CDR2 is YSLEER in the germline V gene. CDR3 size: 14 residues. CDR3 in amino acids: CASSRRDRSGELFF. The CDR3 bases are TGCGCCAGCAGCCGCCGGGACAGGTCCGGGGAGCTGTTTTTT.

This clone appeared a single time. This chain connects TRBV9 to TRBJ2-3; tentative D call: TRBD2 (5 bases). The ends were cut back, 3 bases at V and 0 bases at J, with 14 bases in the middle. CDR3 size: 16 residues. Germline V CDR1 and CDR2: SGDLS, YYNGEE. The CDR3 protein is CASSGSSSLSTDTQYF. As DNA, the CDR3 is TGTGCCAGCAGCGGATCTAGCTCCCTTAGCACAGATACGCAGTATTTT.

This sequence joins TRBV5-1 and TRBJ2-2; D call uncertain. Looked up from germline, CDR1 is SGHRS and CDR2 is YFSETQ. Trimming cost V 0 bases and J 6 bases, with 6 bases left between them. CDR3 length equals 13 residues. In DNA, the CDR3 is TGCGCCAGCAGCTTGGCAGGTCCCGGGGAGCTGTTTTTT. It translates to CASSLAGPGELFF.

The chain is built from TRBV5-6 and TRBJ1-1, with 11 nucleotides matching TRBD1. This CDR3 comprises 16 residues. Trimming removed 4 bases from V and 3 bases from J; junction bases left unmatched: 8. Germline CDR1 reads SGHDT; CDR2 reads YYEEEE. CDR3 in amino acids: CASSARTGGWDTEAFF. DNA of the CDR3: TGTGCCAGCAGCGCCCGGACAGGGGGCTGGGACACTGAAGCTTTCTTT.

The gene calls are TRBV7-3 and TRBJ1-1, with 8 bases matching TRBD1. This CDR3 is 13 amino acids long. Germline values: CDR1 SGHTA, CDR2 FQGTGA. Germline trimming cut 6 bases from V and 6 bases from J; bases unmatched to any gene: 6. CDR3 amino acids: CASRSTGGAEAFF. The CDR3 DNA follows: TGTGCCAGCAGATCCACAGGGGGGGCTGAAGCTTTCTTT.

A word on this clone: At one boundary the junction diverges from the germline segment, which might be a read error. V is TRBV2 and J is TRBJ1-1; D unclear. This CDR3 contains 14 residues. The germline V gene encodes CDR1 SNHLY and CDR2 FYNNEI. CDR3 sequence (DNA): TGTGCCAGCAGTTCTCGTAACGGGAACCCTGAAGCTTTCTTT. As protein: CASSSRNGNPEAFF. Together with reference TRBV2 and TRBJ1-1, the CDR3 gives the full variable domain: EPEVTQTPSHQVTQMGQEVILRCVPISNHLYFYWYRQILGQKVEFLVSFYNNEISEKSEIFDDQFSVERPDGSNFTLKIRSTKLEDSAMYFCASSSRNGNPEAFFGQGTRLTVV.

The chain uses TRBV11-1 and TRBJ2-5; 7 nucleotides match TRBD1. The CDR3 covers 14 residues. Germline-derived CDR1 and CDR2 are SGHAT and FQDESV (reference sequence). V shed 5 bases and J 1 base; nucleotides not matched to a gene: 4. CDR3 region: CASSPQGSQETQYF. CDR3 DNA: TGTGCCAGCAGCCCACAGGGGTCCCAAGAGACCCAGTACTTC.

This rearrangement joins TRBV10-2 to TRBJ2-7; 10 nucleotides line up with TRBD2. This CDR3 comprises 16 residues. After removal of 3 bases from V and 5 bases from J, the junction contained 10 bases not matched to a gene. The germline V gene has CDR1 WSHSY and CDR2 SAAADI. The CDR3 DNA is TGCGCCAGCAGTGACCCAATGGGGCTAGCGGGAGACGAGCAGTACTTC. It translates to CASSDPMGLAGDEQYF.

V and J are TRBV9 and TRBJ2-3; TRBD2 matches 8 bases. Germline CDR1 and CDR2: SGDLS and YYNGEE. This CDR3 is built from 15 residues. With V trimmed by 1 base and J by 5 bases, 6 bases remained unmatched. As DNA, the CDR3 is TGTGCCAGCAGCGTACAAGCGGGAGTACGAGATACGCAGTATTTT. Amino acid sequence: CASSVQAGVRDTQYF.

CDR3 in DNA: TGTGCCAGCGACCTGTTTGGGCGGCCTGAAGCTTTCTTT. Translating it yields CASDLFGRPEAFF. The V call is TRBV6-5, the J call TRBJ1-1; no clear D gene. Trimming took off 8 bases at V and 6 bases at J, with 16 bases between the two ends. This CDR3 is 13 amino acids long. Germline V gene data show CDR1 as MNHEY and CDR2 as SVGAGI.

This clone was observed a few times. The chain recombines TRBV6-2 or TRBV6-3 with TRBJ1-5; TRBD1 matches at 9 bases. V lost 5 bases to trimming and J lost 5 bases; unmatched junction nucleotides: 7. The CDR3 extends over 15 amino acids. Germline assignment: CDR1 MNHEY and CDR2 SVGEGT. CDR3 sequence reads: CASSHWTGAHQPQHF. The CDR3, as DNA: TGTGCCAGCAGTCACTGGACAGGGGCCCATCAGCCCCAGCATTTT.

The V call is TRBV9, the J call TRBJ1-2; D gene uncertain. The CDR3 loop spans 13 amino acids. Germline loops: CDR1 SGDLS, CDR2 YYNGEE. The V end lost 4 bases, the J end lost 4 bases, and 11 bases lay between the germline ends. The CDR3 is CASSLGGSYGYTF. The CDR3 DNA follows: TGTGCCAGCAGCCTCGGTGGCAGCTATGGCTACACCTTC. Full variable domain (missing parts from reference TRBV9 and TRBJ1-2): DSGVTQTPKHLITATGQRVTLRCSPRSGDLSVYWYQQSLDQGLQFLIQYYNGEERAKGNILERFSAQQFPDLHSELNLSSLELGDSALYFCASSLGGSYGYTFGSGTRLTVV.

The chain combines TRBV18 with TRBJ2-1; the match to TRBD2 covers 9 bases. The V gene's germline CDR1 is KGHSH and CDR2 LQKENI. V shed 5 bases and J 8 bases; nucleotides not matched to a gene: 4. This CDR3 is built from 13 residues. The CDR3 nucleotides are TGTGCCAGCTCATCTGGGACTAGCTATGAGCAGTTCTTC. Its translation is CASSSGTSYEQFF.

The genes are TRBV12-3 or TRBV12-4 and TRBJ1-5; D is unresolved. This CDR3 comprises 12 residues. Trimming took off 3 bases at V and 7 bases at J, with 7 bases between the two ends. For the CDR3, the DNA is TGTGCCAGCAGTTTGACTCCACAGCCCCAGCATTTT. It translates to CASSLTPQPQHF.

The chain is built from TRBV27 and TRBJ2-1; 8 nucleotides align to TRBD2. Losses at the gene ends were 8 bases for V and 15 bases for J; bases not matched to a gene: 21. Per the germline V gene, CDR1 is MNHEY and CDR2 is SMNVEV (reference sequence). The CDR3 is 15 amino acids. The CDR3 nucleotides are TGTGCCAGCGGATCCCTTAATAGCGGGACCACCCGGGGGTTCTTC. It is translated as CASGSLNSGTTRGFF.

The chain carries TRBV6-5 and TRBJ2-3; D possibly corresponds to TRBD1 (6 bases). CDR1 and CDR2 from the germline V gene are MNHEY and SVGAGI. With 9 bases removed from V and 6 bases from J, the gap between germline ends came to 16 bases. The CDR3 covers 13 residues. The CDR3: CASGQYSSDTQYF. The CDR3, as DNA: TGTGCCAGTGGACAGTACTCATCCGATACGCAGTATTTT.

This clone was observed a single time. This chain connects TRBV7-6 to TRBJ2-5; 7 bases fit TRBD2. Germline values: CDR1 SGHVS, CDR2 FNYEAQ. V lost 4 bases and J lost 5; bases outside the gene matches: 16. This CDR3 comprises 17 residues. The CDR3 region is CASSSLVASGVRETQYF. In DNA, the CDR3 is TGTGCCAGCAGCTCTCTTGTGGCTAGCGGTGTAAGGGAGACCCAGTACTTC.

The chain carries TRBV18 and TRBJ2-3; 13 nucleotides match TRBD2. The trim removed 4 bases at V and 3 bases at J, leaving 1 base unmatched. Looked up from germline, CDR1 is KGHSH and CDR2 is LQKENI. This CDR3 contains 15 residues. Here the CDR3 reads CASSLGLAGTDTQYF. Here the CDR3 DNA reads TGTGCCAGCTCACTGGGACTAGCGGGGACAGATACGCAGTATTTT.